Listed here are 28 T cell receptor beta chains from one sample, sequenced in a study of cytomegalovirus exposure and HLA in healthy donors. The PCR employed 60 Vbeta primers together with 13 Jbeta primers. Produced via immunoSEQ multiplex PCR; TCRdb's table is partial and in-frame only. The sample contains 120,000 to 150,000 clones, around three quarters of which appear only once. The sequencing sample was made of PBMCs. These receptors were collected from a man aged 40-49 years in good health and CMV-seronegative.

V gene TRBV5-4 combines with J gene TRBJ2-7, with 14 nucleotides matching TRBD2. With 4 bases clipped from V and 4 bases from J, the junction kept 7 bases outside the gene matches. The CDR3 length is 16 residues. Germline V gene sequence: CDR1 SGHNT, CDR2 YYREEE (reference sequence). The CDR3 sequence is CASSIGTSGGMYEQYF. DNA for the CDR3: TGTGCCAGCAGCATCGGGACTAGCGGGGGAATGTACGAGCAGTACTTC.

This chain joins TRBV11-3 and TRBJ2-3; the match to TRBD2 covers 9 bases. Germline CDR1 SGHNT, CDR2 YENEEA. V gave up 5 bases and J gave up 1 base; unmatched junction bases: 4. The CDR3 covers 15 residues. CDR3: CASSPAGGGTDTQYF. The CDR3 region has the DNA TGTGCCAGCAGCCCAGCGGGGGGCGGCACAGATACGCAGTATTTT.

The chain has TRBV11-1 and TRBJ2-3, with D maybe TRBD1 (5 bases). The V and J ends lost 2 bases and 6 bases respectively, with 15 bases between them. CDR1 is SGHAT and CDR2 is FQDESV in the germline V gene (reference sequence). This CDR3 has 15 residues. DNA for the CDR3: TGTGCCAGCAGCTTACTCGCGGCGGACATGGATACGCAGTATTTT. It encodes CASSLLAADMDTQYF.

CDR3 protein: CASSPGTSAYNEQFF. CDR3 in DNA: TGCGCCAGCAGCCCCGGGACTAGTGCCTACAATGAGCAGTTCTTC. The chain couples TRBV4-1 to TRBJ2-1; TRBD2 matches at 8 bases. CDR1 is MGHRA, CDR2 YSYEKL, per germline. The CDR3 has 15 amino acids. V shed 4 bases, J shed 2 bases, and the junction held 4 bases outside the gene matches.

The chain carries TRBV5-1 and TRBJ2-7; the match to TRBD2 covers 13 bases. The CDR3 length is 15 residues. Germline values: CDR1 SGHRS, CDR2 YFSETQ. Trimming removed 0 bases from V and 5 bases from J; junction bases left unmatched: 2. The CDR3 nucleotides read TGCGCCAGCAGCTTGGTACTAGCGGGAGGGCACGAGCAGTACTTC. Its translation is CASSLVLAGGHEQYF.

The chain recombines TRBV11-2 with TRBJ1-2; perhaps TRBD1 as D (5 bases). Germline assignment: CDR1 SGHAT and CDR2 FQNNGV. V dropped 0 bases and J dropped 2 bases, with 13 bases sitting between them. This CDR3 has 16 amino acids. The CDR3 here is CASSLEGGKVNYGYTF. The DNA for the CDR3 is TGTGCCAGCAGCTTAGAGGGGGGGAAGGTCAACTATGGCTACACCTTC.

In its sample, this clone was seen once. The chain has TRBV7-2 and TRBJ2-5, with 8 bases aligning to TRBD1. The ends lost 6 bases at V and 1 base at J; junction bases unmatched: 4. Germline V CDR1 and CDR2: SGHTA, FQGNSA. This CDR3 is built from 14 residues. The CDR3 DNA follows: TGTGCCAGCAGTAAGGGACAGGCCCAAGAGACCCAGTACTTC. It codes for CASSKGQAQETQYF.

The chain joins TRBV29-1 to TRBJ1-2; D is unresolved. The CDR3 is made up of 13 amino acids. Germline CDR1 SQVTM, CDR2 ANQGSEA. Deletions cut 2 bases from V and 7 bases from J, with 14 bases between. The CDR3 coding sequence is TGCAGCGTTGAAACGAGGGAGAGTAGTGGCTACACCTTC. It translates to CSVETRESSGYTF.

The chain is built from TRBV9 and TRBJ1-2; TRBD1 aligns across 7 bases. The V gene's germline CDR1 is SGDLS and CDR2 YYNGEE. The J segment lost 1 base and the V segment lost 4 bases, leaving 4 bases of the junction unmatched. CDR3 length: 14 residues. In DNA, the CDR3 is TGTGCCAGCAGCCCCCAGGGGGTTAACTATGGCTACACCTTC. Translating it yields CASSPQGVNYGYTF.

The rearrangement uses TRBV11-3 and TRBJ2-5; TRBD2 aligns across 7 bases. Germline V gene lookup returns CDR1 SGHNT and CDR2 YENEEA. This CDR3 spans 14 amino acids. V shed 0 bases and J 3 bases; nucleotides not matched to a gene: 1. CDR3 bases: TGTGCCAGCAGCTTAGATGGGACTAAAGAGACCCAGTACTTC. It codes for CASSLDGTKETQYF. Using reference TRBV11-3 and TRBJ2-5 for the parts outside the CDR3, the full variable domain is EAGVVQSPRYKIIEKKQPVAFWCNPISGHNTLYWYLQNLGQGPELLIRYENEEAVDDSQLPKDRFSAERLKGVDSTLKIQPAELGDSAVYLCASSLDGTKETQYFGPGTRLLVL.

The chain is built from TRBV4-2 and TRBJ2-5, with TRBD2 identical over 11 bases. The length of the CDR3 is 17 residues. Trimming cost V 0 bases and J 2 bases; bases outside gene matches: 5. Germline lookup yields CDR1 LGHNA and CDR2 YNFKEQ. The CDR3 region is CASSQDIAGGSQETQYF. DNA of the CDR3: TGTGCCAGCAGCCAAGATATAGCGGGGGGGTCACAAGAGACCCAGTACTTC.

The J gene is TRBJ2-3, the V gene TRBV7-7, with 9 positions matching TRBD2. After removal of 2 bases from V and 2 bases from J, the junction contained 2 bases not matched to a gene. This CDR3 region has 15 residues. Germline V gene data show CDR1 as SSHAT and CDR2 as FNYEAQ (reference sequence). This CDR3 is CASSLLAGDTDTQYF. In DNA, the CDR3 is TGTGCCAGCAGCTTATTAGCGGGGGACACAGATACGCAGTATTTT. The complete variable domain, with remaining parts taken from reference TRBV7-7 and TRBJ2-3, reads GAGVSQSPRYKVTKRGQDVTLRCDPISSHATLYWYQQALGQGPEFLTYFNYEAQPDKSGLPSDRFSAERPEGSISTLTIQRTEQRDSAMYRCASSLLAGDTDTQYFGPGTRLTVL.

On this clone: At one end the junction does not follow the germline gene, possibly because of a read error. CDR3: CASIGGGPRGGF. CDR3 nucleotide sequence: TGTGCCAGTATAGGGGGGGGTCCCCGCGGGGGCTTC. V and J are TRBV19 and TRBJ2-7; tentatively, D is TRBD2 (7 bases). Germline CDR1 is LNHDA and CDR2 is SQIVND (reference sequence). The CDR3 is made up of 12 amino acids.

The V and J genes are TRBV6-4 and TRBJ2-3; 13 bases match TRBD2. Germline CDR1 is MRHNA and CDR2 is SNTAGT. This CDR3 spans 19 amino acids. Trimming at V came to 6 bases and at J to 0 bases, leaving 12 bases not matched to a gene. The CDR3 DNA follows: TGTGCCAGCAGCCTCAAAGGACTAGCGGGAGTGGGAAGCACAGATACGCAGTATTTT. It translates to CASSLKGLAGVGSTDTQYF.

The chain links TRBV6-5 to TRBJ2-3; D remains ambiguous. CDR1 is MNHEY, CDR2 SVGAGI, per germline. V dropped 5 bases and J dropped 0 bases, with 12 bases sitting between them. This CDR3 spans 15 amino acids. Here the CDR3 reads CASSTTGSSTDTQYF. CDR3 bases: TGTGCCAGCAGTACGACTGGTTCTAGCACAGATACGCAGTATTTT.

V and J are TRBV7-6 and TRBJ1-2; possibly TRBD1 for D (5 bases). V shed 0 bases and J shed 6 bases, with 14 bases lying between them. The germline CDR1 and CDR2 sequences are SGHVS and FNYEAQ. The CDR3 covers 15 residues. The CDR3 loop reads CASSLADGGVDGYTF. DNA of the CDR3: TGTGCCAGCAGCTTAGCGGACGGAGGGGTGGATGGCTACACCTTC.

This sequence joins TRBV6-1 and TRBJ1-2, with no clear D. V gave up 5 bases and J gave up 2 bases, with 12 bases separating them. Germline V CDR1 and CDR2: MNHNS, SASEGT. The CDR3 is made up of 14 amino acids. For the CDR3, the DNA is TGTGCCAGCAGTACCGGGAACCTGAACTATGGCTACACCTTC. Encoded protein: CASSTGNLNYGYTF.

This chain connects TRBV5-1 to TRBJ2-1, with 8 bases matching TRBD1. CDR1 SGHRS and CDR2 YFSETQ come from the germline V gene. Trimming at V came to 4 bases and at J to 2 bases, leaving 2 bases not matched to a gene. The CDR3 is made up of 14 amino acids. This CDR3 is CASSPGQAYNEQFF. The CDR3 nucleotides are TGCGCCAGCAGCCCGGGACAGGCCTACAATGAGCAGTTCTTC.

The V and J genes are TRBV2 and TRBJ2-7; 11 nucleotides match TRBD1. CDR3 length: 13 amino acids. Germline values: CDR1 SNHLY, CDR2 FYNNEI. J gave up 6 bases and V 6 bases, and 4 bases lay outside the gene matches. The CDR3: CASSGTGGVEQYF. CDR3 sequence (DNA): TGTGCCAGCAGCGGGACAGGGGGTGTCGAGCAGTACTTC. The whole variable domain, filled in from reference TRBV2 and TRBJ2-7, reads EPEVTQTPSHQVTQMGQEVILRCVPISNHLYFYWYRQILGQKVEFLVSFYNNEISEKSEIFDDQFSVERPDGSNFTLKIRSTKLEDSAMYFCASSGTGGVEQYFGPGTRLTVT.

The chain uses TRBV27 and TRBJ2-5; 12 positions agree with TRBD2. CDR1 and CDR2 from the germline V gene are MNHEY and SMNVEV (reference sequence). CDR3 size: 16 residues. The V and J ends lost 5 bases and 4 bases, in that order; junction bases with no gene match: 8. The CDR3 region has the DNA TGTGCCAGCAGTCCCCGACTAGCGGGAGAGGGAGAGACCCAGTACTTC. Its translation: CASSPRLAGEGETQYF.

V and J are TRBV4-2 and TRBJ2-5; 10 bases agree with TRBD2. The ends lost 4 bases at V and 4 bases at J; junction bases unmatched: 9. The length of the CDR3 is 16 residues. Germline loops: CDR1 LGHNA, CDR2 YNFKEQ. The CDR3, as DNA: TGTGCCAGCAGCCCCTGGAGCGGGGGGGCAAGAGAGACCCAGTACTTC. Its protein product is CASSPWSGGARETQYF.

The chain has TRBV7-2 and TRBJ2-5; 13 nucleotides agree with TRBD2. Germline CDR1 is SGHTA and CDR2 is FQGNSA. The CDR3 contains 17 residues. With 5 bases clipped from V and 5 bases from J, the junction kept 11 bases outside the gene matches. CDR3 DNA sequence: TGTGCCAGCAGCCCGAGAACTAGCGGGGGGGCCGATGAGACCCAGTACTTC. Its translation is CASSPRTSGGADETQYF. The variable domain in full, completed from reference TRBV7-2 and TRBJ2-5, reads GAGVSQSPSNKVTEKGKDVELRCDPISGHTALYWYRQSLGQGLEFLIYFQGNSAPDKSGLPSDRFSAERTGGSVSTLTIQRTQQEDSAVYLCASSPRTSGGADETQYFGPGTRLLVL.

The chain couples TRBV18 to TRBJ2-7; 8 bases align to TRBD1. CDR3 length equals 15 residues. The germline V gene encodes CDR1 KGHSH and CDR2 LQKENI. J lost 2 bases, V lost 6 bases, and 9 bases had no gene match. DNA for the CDR3: TGTGCCAGCTCGCCCAGGGCAGGGGGCCCCTACGAGCAGTACTTC. This sequence encodes CASSPRAGGPYEQYF.

This clone was seen once. The chain has TRBV6-5 and TRBJ1-3; 7 bases fit TRBD1. V shed 6 bases, J shed 2 bases, and the junction held 4 bases outside the gene matches. Per the germline V gene, CDR1 is MNHEY and CDR2 is SVGAGI. This CDR3 is built from 14 residues. CDR3 protein: CASRFTGAGNTIYF. Written as DNA, the CDR3 is TGTGCCAGCAGGTTTACAGGGGCTGGAAACACCATATATTTT.

This CDR3 is CASSTRAGLEGNEQFF. The DNA for the CDR3 is TGCGCCAGCTCTACGAGGGCAGGCCTAGAAGGCAATGAGCAGTTCTTC. V and J are TRBV4-1 and TRBJ2-1; the D gene is possibly TRBD2 (5 bases). This CDR3 has 16 residues. Trimming removed 8 bases from V and 6 bases from J, with 23 bases in between. CDR1 and CDR2 (germline): MGHRA, YSYEKL.

The chain has TRBV5-6 and TRBJ2-5; D is uncertain. V shed 1 base and J shed 4 bases, with 17 bases lying between them. The CDR3 runs to 16 residues. Germline CDR1 and CDR2: SGHDT and YYEEEE. CDR3: CASSLYPSGQRETQYF. CDR3 nucleotides: TGTGCCAGCAGCTTGTACCCCAGTGGGCAACGAGAGACCCAGTACTTC.

V usage is TRBV11-3 and J usage is TRBJ1-1; D remains ambiguous. CDR1 is SGHNT and CDR2 is YENEEA in the germline V gene. Deletions cut 5 bases from V and 3 bases from J, with 10 bases between. The CDR3 consists of 13 residues. CDR3 amino acids: CASSLGGDTEAFF. For the CDR3, the DNA is TGTGCCAGCAGCCTCGGAGGCGACACTGAAGCTTTCTTT.

J is TRBJ2-5 and V is TRBV6-5; possible D gene TRBD1, 6 bases. Germline CDR1 MNHEY, CDR2 SVGAGI. Trimming shortened V by 5 bases and J by 5 bases, and 9 bases separated the two germline ends. The length of the CDR3 is 12 residues. DNA for the CDR3: TGTGCCAGCAGTCGCAGGGGCGAGACCCAGTACTTC. The encoded protein is CASSRRGETQYF.